These 14 T cell receptor beta chains came from one sample sequenced in a study of T-cell memory formation after mild COVID-19. TCRdb redid the calling of the 5' RACE reads with MiXCR, one entry per CDR3 protein. The data hold about 260,000 distinct CDR3 sequences, with around 15% observed a single time. The sequencing sample was made of PBMCs or a T cell subset sorted from them (not recorded which). The receptors were gathered from a man younger than 35 who had mild COVID-19 (a few samples of this study predate the infection). Cell type and time point are not known.

The chain links TRBV12-3 or TRBV12-4 to TRBJ2-4; the D gene is possibly TRBD2 (6 bases). Trimming removed 1 base at V and 12 bases at J, with 10 bases between. The CDR3 has 12 amino acids. As DNA, the CDR3 is TGTGCCAGCAGTTTAGGCGAGCGGGCTCAGTACTTC. Translated, it gives CASSLGERAQYF.

The rearrangement uses TRBV14 and TRBJ2-5; D is perhaps TRBD1 or TRBD2 (5 bases each). The CDR3 has 15 amino acids. Germline V lookup: CDR1 SGHDN, CDR2 FVKESK. V gave up 4 bases and J gave up 2 bases, with 14 bases separating them. CDR3 sequence: CASSPPGTLQETQYF. The CDR3 DNA reads as TGTGCCAGCAGCCCCCCCGGGACCCTGCAAGAGACCCAGTACTTC.

This clonotype was recorded a few times. CDR3 bases: TGCAGTGCTAGGGCAGCACAGGGAGATTCACCCCTCCACTTT. Its protein is CSARAAQGDSPLHF. V is TRBV20-1 and J is TRBJ1-6; D is perhaps TRBD1 (6 bases). The germline CDR1 and CDR2 sequences are DFQATT and SNEGSKA (reference sequence). V dropped 3 bases and J dropped 8 bases, with 14 bases sitting between them. The CDR3 consists of 14 residues.

This clonotype was observed a handful of times. The chain carries TRBV12-3 or TRBV12-4 and TRBJ2-4; D is perhaps TRBD2 (6 bases). The length of the CDR3 is 17 residues. V was clipped by 3 bases and J by 1 base, with 16 bases between them. The CDR3 sequence is CASSFEPGRRAKNIQYF. The CDR3 coding sequence is TGTGCCAGCAGTTTCGAACCAGGGAGGAGGGCCAAAAACATTCAGTACTTC.

A few counts support this clonotype. The chain combines TRBV3-1 with TRBJ1-1; 8 bases match TRBD1. Unmatched junction bases numbered 2, after V lost 1 base and J lost 1 base. The CDR3 runs to 15 residues. The germline CDR1 and CDR2 sequences are LGHDT and YNNKEL (reference sequence). The CDR3 here is CASSQGTGPNTEAFF. Written as DNA, the CDR3 is TGTGCCAGCAGCCAAGGGACAGGGCCGAACACTGAAGCTTTCTTT.

The rearrangement links TRBV5-6 to TRBJ2-4, with a weak D call TRBD1 (5 bases). The V end lost 0 bases, the J end lost 0 bases, and 10 bases lay between the germline ends. Per the germline V gene, CDR1 is SGHDT and CDR2 is YYEEEE. This CDR3 has 16 residues. The CDR3 region has the DNA TGTGCCAGCAGCTTGGTGGGGCTCTCAGCCAAAAACATTCAGTACTTC. Amino acid sequence: CASSLVGLSAKNIQYF. Full variable domain (remainder filled in from reference TRBV5-6 and TRBJ2-4): DAGVTQSPTHLIKTRGQQVTLRCSPKSGHDTVSWYQQALGQGPQFIFQYYEEEERQRGNFPDRFSGHQFPNYSSELNVNALLLGDSALYLCASSLVGLSAKNIQYFGAGTRLSVL.

The CDR3 is CASSVDIGGFLNEQFF. The DNA for the CDR3 is TGTGCCAGCAGCGTAGATATAGGCGGATTCCTAAATGAGCAGTTCTTC. The rearrangement links TRBV9 to TRBJ2-1, with unresolved D. Trimming cost V 0 bases and J 7 bases, with 17 bases left between them. This CDR3 has 16 amino acids. In germline, CDR1 is SGDLS, CDR2 YYNGEE.

The CDR3 sequence: CASSPRTNGQVYSPLHF. CDR3 sequence (DNA): TGTGCCAGCAGCCCCCGCACAAATGGACAGGTCTACTCACCCCTCCACTTT. The chain uses TRBV7-2 and TRBJ1-6; 7 bases map to TRBD1. This CDR3 has 17 residues. The germline V gene encodes CDR1 SGHTA and CDR2 FQGNSA. Germline trimming cut 5 bases from V and 10 bases from J; bases unmatched to any gene: 17.

V is TRBV24-1 and J is TRBJ2-5, with D perhaps matching TRBD1 or TRBD2 (5 bases each). V was trimmed by 1 base and J by 2 bases, leaving 19 bases between them. This CDR3 contains 18 residues. Germline CDR1 and CDR2: KGHDR and SFDVKD. CDR3 in amino acids: CATSDFEGPTGFQETQYF. The CDR3 coding sequence is TGTGCCACCAGTGATTTCGAGGGACCCACGGGTTTTCAAGAGACCCAGTACTTC.

This clonotype was observed at least ten times. V and J are TRBV12-3 or TRBV12-4 and TRBJ1-1; 8 bases align to TRBD1. V shed 7 bases, J shed 1 base, and the junction held 8 bases outside the gene matches. There are 15 residues in the CDR3. CDR3 amino acids: CASIFSRGPNTEAFF. DNA of the CDR3: TGTGCCAGCATCTTTTCCAGGGGGCCGAACACTGAAGCTTTCTTT.

This clonotype was observed many times. The chain combines TRBV28 with TRBJ1-2; the D gene is possibly TRBD1 (6 bases). V was cut by 1 base and J by 5 bases, with 14 bases left in between. The CDR3 is 15 residues long. CDR1 and CDR2 from the germline V gene are MDHEN and SYDVKM. The CDR3 protein is CASSLFPSGDYGYTF. The CDR3, as DNA: TGTGCCAGCAGTTTATTTCCCTCAGGGGATTATGGCTACACCTTC.

The chain uses TRBV6-2 or TRBV6-3 and TRBJ2-5, with unresolved D. The CDR3 consists of 14 residues. Germline CDR1 MNHEY, CDR2 SVGEGT. V gave up 1 base and J gave up 2 bases, with 8 bases separating them. CDR3 sequence reads: CASSYFPRQETQYF. The CDR3 coding sequence is TGTGCCAGCAGTTACTTCCCGAGGCAAGAGACCCAGTACTTC.

This clonotype was observed many times. V gene TRBV7-2 combines with J gene TRBJ1-2; TRBD1 matches 7 bases. V shed 6 bases and J 2 bases; nucleotides not matched to a gene: 6. The CDR3 has 14 amino acids. The V gene's germline CDR1 is SGHTA and CDR2 FQGNSA. In DNA, the CDR3 is TGTGCCAGCAGTCCACAGGGGTTGAACTATGGCTACACCTTC. Translating gives CASSPQGLNYGYTF.

The sample holds a few counts of this clonotype. This chain joins TRBV2 and TRBJ1-6; tentative D call: TRBD1 (6 bases). V lost 4 bases and J 10 bases, leaving 17 bases between the germline ends. Germline V CDR1 and CDR2: SNHLY, FYNNEI. The CDR3 has 15 residues. The CDR3 nucleotides read TGTGCCAGCAGTGGCCGACAGGACCCGGGCTCACCCCTCCACTTT. Amino acid sequence: CASSGRQDPGSPLHF.